Listed here is a single T cell receptor (beta chain). The CDR3 extends over 13 amino acids. Germline V lookup: CDR1 SNHLY, CDR2 FYNNEI. Trimming pared 6 bases from V and 3 bases from J, leaving 11 bases between. Participant-reported clinical history was the basis for cohort assignment. The record originates from a study of blood T cell repertoires in COVID-19. Study-wide context: Samples taken during acute and convalescent COVID-19 were collected in the United States, Italy and Spain. PBMCs, B-cell-depleted T cells, or T cells were the source of the cDNA or gDNA that made up the material.

In the original analysis: From reference gene primer amplification, estimates of nucleated cell counts were derived. Profiled with immunoSEQ multiplex PCR; TCRdb holds only in-frame clones, not every one. V and J calls and clone size follow that table, whereas D and trimming were derived from the DNA. The repertoire consists of 200,000 or so clones, with 65% to 90% occurring once and the leading ten covering 3.5% to 4%. This chain connects TRBV2 to TRBJ1-1, with TRBD1 as a possible D gene (6 bases). The TCR comes from a woman in her 40s with acute COVID-19. Sequenced input: PBMCs or T cells enriched from blood (not recorded which). Here the CDR3 reads CASSAQGYTEAFF. The CDR3 DNA reads TGTGCCAGCAGCGCCCAGGGGTACACTGAAGCTTTCTTT. The variable domain in full, with the rest retrieved from reference TRBV2 and TRBJ1-1, is EPEVTQTPSHQVTQMGQEVILRCVPISNHLYFYWYRQILGQKVEFLVSFYNNEISEKSEIFDDQFSVERPDGSNFTLKIRSTKLEDSAMYFCASSAQGYTEAFFGQGTRLTVV.